The 5 T cell receptor beta chains presented below share a single source sample, sequenced in a study of blood T cells in healthy people across ages. Next came a second PCR, run for about 6 to 11 cycles, which used a sample-barcoded 5' primer along with a J-beta primer mix. MiXCR was run by TCRdb on the 5' RACE reads, yielding one entry per CDR3 protein. The sample has fewer than 800,000 distinct CDR3 sequences; over 20% are singletons. Input material: blood. Source of these receptors: a man aged 65-85 years in good health.

This clonotype was counted only a few times. V and J are TRBV4-1 and TRBJ2-3; perhaps TRBD2 as D (6 bases). This CDR3 has 12 amino acids. The germline gives CDR1 MGHRA, CDR2 YSYEKL. Trimming left V 4 bases short and J 10 bases short, with 12 bases between. CDR3 nucleotides: TGCGCCAGCAGCCCTGCGGGATCCGCGCAGTATTTT. It yields the protein CASSPAGSAQYF.

A few counts support this clonotype. This chain connects TRBV12-3 or TRBV12-4 to TRBJ2-5; 15 bases are shared with TRBD2. The J call may not be correct, given that the DNA end is closer to TRBJ2-7. This CDR3 is 16 amino acids long. CDR3 nucleotide sequence: TGTGCCAGCAACCGGGGACTAGCGGGAGGTGACTACGAGCAGTACTTC. Its translation: CASNRGLAGGDYEQYF.

The chain has TRBV3-1 and TRBJ2-3, with D tentatively TRBD2 (5 bases). V gave up 7 bases and J gave up 4 bases, with 9 bases separating them. The CDR3 is 12 amino acids. Germline CDR1 reads LGHDT; CDR2 reads YNNKEL (reference sequence). CDR3 sequence: CASKGGADTQYF. CDR3 bases: TGTGCCAGCAAAGGAGGCGCAGATACGCAGTATTTT.

This clonotype has more than one count but fewer than ten. The junction departs from the called germline gene at one end, perhaps through a read error. The gene calls are TRBV7-7 and TRBJ2-5; 9 bases agree with TRBD2. Germline V gives CDR1 SSHAT, CDR2 FNYEAQ (reference sequence). This CDR3 has 13 residues. The CDR3 protein is CASSPSGKETQYF. As DNA, the CDR3 is TGTGCTAGCAGCCCTAGCGGGAAGGAGACCCAGTACTTC.

This clonotype has a count of ten or more. The chain links TRBV9 to TRBJ2-1; possibly TRBD1 for D (6 bases). The CDR3 totals 16 residues. Trimming removed 3 bases from V and 1 base from J, with 14 bases in between. Looked up from germline, CDR1 is SGDLS and CDR2 is YYNGEE. The CDR3 DNA sequence: TGTGCCAGCAGCGGAACAGGGAGTTTGTCCTACAATGAGCAGTTCTTC. As protein: CASSGTGSLSYNEQFF.